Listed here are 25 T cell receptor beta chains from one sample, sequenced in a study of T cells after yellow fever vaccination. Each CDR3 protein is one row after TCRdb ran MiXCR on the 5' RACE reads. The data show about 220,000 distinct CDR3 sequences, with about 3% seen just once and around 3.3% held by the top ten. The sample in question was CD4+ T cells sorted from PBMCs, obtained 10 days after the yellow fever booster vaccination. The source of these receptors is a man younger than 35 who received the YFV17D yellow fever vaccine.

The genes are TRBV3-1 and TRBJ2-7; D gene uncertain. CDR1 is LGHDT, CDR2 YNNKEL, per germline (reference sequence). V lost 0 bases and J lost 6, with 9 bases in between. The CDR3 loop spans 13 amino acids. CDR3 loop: CASSQDWRSEQYF. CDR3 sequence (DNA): TGTGCCAGCAGCCAAGATTGGCGTTCCGAGCAGTACTTC.

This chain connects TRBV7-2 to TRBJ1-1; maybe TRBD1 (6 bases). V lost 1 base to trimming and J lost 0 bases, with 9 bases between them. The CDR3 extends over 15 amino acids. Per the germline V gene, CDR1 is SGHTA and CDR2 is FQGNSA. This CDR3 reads CASSLVAGVNTEAFF. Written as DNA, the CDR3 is TGTGCCAGCAGCTTAGTGGCAGGGGTGAACACTGAAGCTTTCTTT. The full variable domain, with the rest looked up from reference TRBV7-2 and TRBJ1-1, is GAGVSQSPSNKVTEKGKDVELRCDPISGHTALYWYRQSLGQGLEFLIYFQGNSAPDKSGLPSDRFSAERTGGSVSTLTIQRTQQEDSAVYLCASSLVAGVNTEAFFGQGTRLTVV.

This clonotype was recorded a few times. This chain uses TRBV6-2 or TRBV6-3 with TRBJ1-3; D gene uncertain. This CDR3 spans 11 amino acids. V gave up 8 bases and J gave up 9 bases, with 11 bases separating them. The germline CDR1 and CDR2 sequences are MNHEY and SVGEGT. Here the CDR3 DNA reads TGTGCCAGCTATGGTGGGCCCACCATATATTTT. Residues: CASYGGPTIYF.

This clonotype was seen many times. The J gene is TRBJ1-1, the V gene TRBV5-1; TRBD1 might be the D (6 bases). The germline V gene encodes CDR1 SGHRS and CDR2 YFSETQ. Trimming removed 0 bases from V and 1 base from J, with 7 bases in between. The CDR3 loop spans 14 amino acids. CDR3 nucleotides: TGCGCCAGCAGCTTGGACAGGGCGAACACTGAAGCTTTCTTT. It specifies CASSLDRANTEAFF.

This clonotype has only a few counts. In nucleotides, the CDR3 is TGCGCCAGCAGCCAAGAGGATGGGATCGTGGGTGAAAAACTGTTTTTT. Its protein product is CASSQEDGIVGEKLFF. This sequence joins TRBV4-3 and TRBJ1-4; no clear D gene. V lost 0 bases and J lost 7, with 15 bases in between. Germline V CDR1 and CDR2: LGHNA, YSLEER. The CDR3 length is 16 residues.

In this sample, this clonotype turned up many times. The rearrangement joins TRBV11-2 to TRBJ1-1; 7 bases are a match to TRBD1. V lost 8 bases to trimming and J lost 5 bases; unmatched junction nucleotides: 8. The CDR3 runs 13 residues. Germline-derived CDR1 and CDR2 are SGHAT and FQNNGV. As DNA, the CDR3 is TGTGCCAGCCGCGAGCAGACAGGGACTGAAGCTTTCTTT. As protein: CASREQTGTEAFF.

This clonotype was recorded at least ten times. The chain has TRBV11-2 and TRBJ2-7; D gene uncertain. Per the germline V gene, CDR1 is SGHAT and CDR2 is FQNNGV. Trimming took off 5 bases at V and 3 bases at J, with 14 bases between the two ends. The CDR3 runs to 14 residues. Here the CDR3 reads CASSQGTRFYEQYF. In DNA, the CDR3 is TGTGCCAGCAGCCAAGGAACACGGTTCTACGAGCAGTACTTC.

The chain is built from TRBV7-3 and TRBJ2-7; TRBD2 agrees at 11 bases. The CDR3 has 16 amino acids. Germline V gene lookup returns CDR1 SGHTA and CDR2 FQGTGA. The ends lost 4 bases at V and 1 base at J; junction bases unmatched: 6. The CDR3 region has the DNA TGTGCCAGCAGCTCTTCTACTAGCGGGGGATCCTACGAGCAGTACTTC. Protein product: CASSSSTSGGSYEQYF.

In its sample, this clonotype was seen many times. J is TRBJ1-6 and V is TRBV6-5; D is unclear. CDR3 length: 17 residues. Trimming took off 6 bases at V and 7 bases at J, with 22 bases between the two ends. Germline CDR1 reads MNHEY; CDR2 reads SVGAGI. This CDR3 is CASRFLSASGINSPLHF. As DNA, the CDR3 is TGTGCCAGCAGGTTCCTTTCAGCGAGTGGAATCAATTCACCCCTCCACTTT.

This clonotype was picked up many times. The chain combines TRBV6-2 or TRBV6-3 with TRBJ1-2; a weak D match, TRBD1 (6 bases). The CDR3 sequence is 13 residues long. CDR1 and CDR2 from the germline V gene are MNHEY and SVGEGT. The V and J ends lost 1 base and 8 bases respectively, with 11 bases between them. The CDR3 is CASSYLGGRGYTF. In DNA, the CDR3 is TGTGCCAGCAGTTACTTGGGGGGCCGAGGCTACACCTTC.

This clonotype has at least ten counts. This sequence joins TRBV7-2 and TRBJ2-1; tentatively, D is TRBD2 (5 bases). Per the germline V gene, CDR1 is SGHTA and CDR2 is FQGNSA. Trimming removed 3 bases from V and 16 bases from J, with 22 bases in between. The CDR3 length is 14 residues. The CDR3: CASSFVTEVEGVFF. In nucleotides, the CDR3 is TGTGCCAGCAGCTTTGTAACTGAGGTTGAGGGTGTTTTCTTC.

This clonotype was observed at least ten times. The CDR3 spells CASSLVGTGGVRETQYF. Written as DNA, the CDR3 is TGTGCCAGCAGCTTGGTCGGGACAGGGGGAGTTCGAGAGACCCAGTACTTC. The chain combines TRBV5-5 with TRBJ2-5, with 11 bases fitting TRBD1. This CDR3 has 17 amino acids. Germline-derived CDR1 and CDR2 are SGHKS and YYEKEE (reference sequence). The junction had 8 bases not matched to a gene; V was cut back by 0 bases and J by 4 bases.

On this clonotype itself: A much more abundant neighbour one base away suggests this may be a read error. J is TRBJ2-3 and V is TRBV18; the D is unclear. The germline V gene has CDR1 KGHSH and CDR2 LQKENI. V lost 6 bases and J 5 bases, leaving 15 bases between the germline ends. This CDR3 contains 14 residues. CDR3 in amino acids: CASSMVLVGDTQYF. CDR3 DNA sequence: TGTGCCAGCTCGATGGTCTTGGTGGGAGATACGCAGTATTTT.

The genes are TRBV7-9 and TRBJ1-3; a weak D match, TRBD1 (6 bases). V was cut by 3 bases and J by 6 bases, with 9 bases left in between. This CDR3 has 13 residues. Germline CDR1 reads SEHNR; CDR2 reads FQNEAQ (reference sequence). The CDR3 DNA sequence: TGTGCCAGCAGCTTTTCAGGGGAAAACACCATATATTTT. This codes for CASSFSGENTIYF.

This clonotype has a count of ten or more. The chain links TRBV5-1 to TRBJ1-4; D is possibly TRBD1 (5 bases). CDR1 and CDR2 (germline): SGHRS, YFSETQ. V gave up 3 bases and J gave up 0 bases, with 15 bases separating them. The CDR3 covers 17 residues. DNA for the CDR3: TGCGCCAGCAGCTCCTCGCCAGGGTGGGCAACTAATGAAAAACTGTTTTTT. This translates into CASSSSPGWATNEKLFF. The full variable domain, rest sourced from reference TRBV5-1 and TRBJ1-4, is KAGVTQTPRYLIKTRGQQVTLSCSPISGHRSVSWYQQTPGQGLQFLFEYFSETQRNKGNFPGRFSGRQFSNSRSEMNVSTLELGDSALYLCASSSSPGWATNEKLFFGSGTQLSVL.

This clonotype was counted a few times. CDR3 bases: TGTGCCAGCAGCCCTTGGCTCCAGGGGGCTACTGGAAACACCATATATTTT. Protein product: CASSPWLQGATGNTIYF. The chain couples TRBV3-1 to TRBJ1-3; 8 bases are shared with TRBD1. CDR1 LGHDT and CDR2 YNNKEL come from the germline V gene (reference sequence). V was clipped by 4 bases and J by 2 bases; unmatched bases: 10. This CDR3 has 17 amino acids.

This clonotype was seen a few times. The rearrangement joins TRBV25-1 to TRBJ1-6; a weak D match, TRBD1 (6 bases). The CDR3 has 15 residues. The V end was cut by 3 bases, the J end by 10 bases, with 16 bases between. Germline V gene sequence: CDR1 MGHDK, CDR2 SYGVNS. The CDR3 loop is CASSEGQGIGSPLHF. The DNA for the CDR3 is TGTGCCAGCAGTGAGGGCCAGGGGATAGGATCACCCCTCCACTTT.

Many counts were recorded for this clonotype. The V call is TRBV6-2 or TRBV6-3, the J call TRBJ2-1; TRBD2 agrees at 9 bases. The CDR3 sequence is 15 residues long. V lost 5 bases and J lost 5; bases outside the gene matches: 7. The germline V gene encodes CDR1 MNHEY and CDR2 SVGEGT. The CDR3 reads CASSPLAGNNNEQFF. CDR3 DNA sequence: TGTGCCAGCAGTCCCCTAGCGGGGAATAACAATGAGCAGTTCTTC.

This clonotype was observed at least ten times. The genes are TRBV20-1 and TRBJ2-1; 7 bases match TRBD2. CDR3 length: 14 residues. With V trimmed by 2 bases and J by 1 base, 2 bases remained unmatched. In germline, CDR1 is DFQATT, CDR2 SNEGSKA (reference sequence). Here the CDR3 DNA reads TGCAGTGCTAGAATGGGGGGGTCCTACAATGAGCAGTTCTTC. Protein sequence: CSARMGGSYNEQFF.

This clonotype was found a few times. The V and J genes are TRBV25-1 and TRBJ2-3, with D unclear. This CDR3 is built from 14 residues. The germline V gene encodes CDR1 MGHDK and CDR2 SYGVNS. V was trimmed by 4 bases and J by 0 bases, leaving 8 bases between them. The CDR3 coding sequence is TGTGCCAGCAGTGCATACTCTAGCACAGATACGCAGTATTTT. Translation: CASSAYSSTDTQYF.

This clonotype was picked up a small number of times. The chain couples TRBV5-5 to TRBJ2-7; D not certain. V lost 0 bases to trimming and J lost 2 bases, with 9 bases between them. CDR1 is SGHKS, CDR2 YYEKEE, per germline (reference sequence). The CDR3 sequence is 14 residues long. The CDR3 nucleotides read TGTGCCAGCAGCTTGGGAGTGTCAACCTACGAGCAGTACGTC. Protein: CASSLGVSTYEQYV.

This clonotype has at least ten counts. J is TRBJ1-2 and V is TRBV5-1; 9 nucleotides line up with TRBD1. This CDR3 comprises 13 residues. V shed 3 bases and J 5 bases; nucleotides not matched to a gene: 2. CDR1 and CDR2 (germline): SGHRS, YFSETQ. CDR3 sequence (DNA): TGCGCCAGCAGCTATGGACAGGGGTATGGCTACACCTTC. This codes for CASSYGQGYGYTF.

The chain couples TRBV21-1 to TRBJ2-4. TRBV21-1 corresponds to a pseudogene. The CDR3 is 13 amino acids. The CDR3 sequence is CASSKRDKNIQYF. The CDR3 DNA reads TGTGCCAGCAGCAAGCGGGACAAAAACATTCAGTACTTC.

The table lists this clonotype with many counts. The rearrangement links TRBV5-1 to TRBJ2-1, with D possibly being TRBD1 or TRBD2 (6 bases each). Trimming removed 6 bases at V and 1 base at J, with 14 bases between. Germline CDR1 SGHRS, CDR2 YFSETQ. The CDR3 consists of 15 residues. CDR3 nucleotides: TGCGCCAGCAAGATGGAGGGGGTTTCCTACAATGAGCAGTTCTTC. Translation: CASKMEGVSYNEQFF.

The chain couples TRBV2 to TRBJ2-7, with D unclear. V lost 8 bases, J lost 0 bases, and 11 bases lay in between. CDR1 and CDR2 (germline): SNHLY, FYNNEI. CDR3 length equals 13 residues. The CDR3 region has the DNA TGTGCCAGCGAAAGGGAAGCCTCCTACGAGCAGTACGTC. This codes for CASEREASYEQYV.